The 13 T cell receptor beta chains listed next were all sequenced from one sample in a study of blood T cell repertoires in COVID-19. Assay used: immunoSEQ multiplex PCR; TCRdb lists only in-frame clones, some missing. The table lists tens of thousands of clones, about 80% of them singletons, with around 10% in the top ten. Input material: peripheral blood. Receptor source: a man aged 50-59 years with acute or convalescent COVID-19.

The V call is TRBV19, the J call TRBJ1-1; 7 bases map to TRBD1. J was trimmed by 3 bases and V by 4 bases; bases with no gene match: 5. Per germline, CDR1 LNHDA and CDR2 SQIVND (reference sequence). The CDR3 is 14 amino acids. The CDR3 DNA reads TGTGCCAGTAGTACACAGGGGCGGGACACTGAAGCTTTCTTT. Its translation is CASSTQGRDTEAFF.

The chain has TRBV19 and TRBJ2-7; D gene uncertain. The CDR3 totals 14 residues. V was cut by 3 bases and J by 2 bases, with 11 bases left in between. In germline, CDR1 is LNHDA, CDR2 SQIVND (reference sequence). The CDR3 nucleotides read TGTGCCAGTAGTATTAGCCTTCTCGCCTACGAGCAGTACTTC. Encoded protein: CASSISLLAYEQYF.

The DNA for the CDR3 is TGTGCCAGCCTCGCAGGGATGAACACTGAAGCTTTCTTT. Translation gives CASLAGMNTEAFF. The V call is TRBV18, the J call TRBJ1-1; a weak D match, TRBD1 (5 bases). CDR3 length: 13 amino acids. V gave up 8 bases and J gave up 0 bases, with 10 bases separating them. Germline V CDR1 and CDR2: KGHSH, LQKENI.

This chain links TRBV6-4 with TRBJ2-1, with 12 bases aligning to TRBD2. V was pared by 6 bases and J by 6 bases, with 6 bases of the junction left unmatched. Per germline, CDR1 MRHNA and CDR2 SNTAGT. The CDR3 is made up of 15 amino acids. The CDR3 nucleotides are TGTGCCAGCAGCCAAACTAGCGGGGGGTCCAATGAGCAGTTCTTC. It is translated as CASSQTSGGSNEQFF.

In nucleotides, the CDR3 is TGTGCCAGCAGCTTAGAAGTGGGAGTAGGCACAGATACGCAGTATTTT. It specifies CASSLEVGVGTDTQYF. The chain is built from TRBV7-9 and TRBJ2-3; possible D gene TRBD2, 5 bases. Trimming shortened V by 1 base and J by 1 base, and 12 bases separated the two germline ends. The CDR3 runs to 16 residues. Germline V lookup: CDR1 SEHNR, CDR2 FQNEAQ (reference sequence).

The J gene is TRBJ1-2, the V gene TRBV28; 7 bases line up with TRBD1. The CDR3 is made up of 13 amino acids. Unmatched junction bases numbered 3, after V lost 6 bases and J lost 2 bases. The germline V gene encodes CDR1 MDHEN and CDR2 SYDVKM. CDR3 coding DNA: TGTGCCAGCAGAAAGGGACAGAACTATGGCTACACCTTC. Translated, it gives CASRKGQNYGYTF.

The V and J genes are TRBV5-1 and TRBJ2-1; 7 nucleotides align to TRBD2. From germline, CDR1 is SGHRS and CDR2 YFSETQ. After removal of 5 bases from V and 4 bases from J, the junction contained 12 bases not matched to a gene. This CDR3 spans 16 amino acids. CDR3 DNA sequence: TGCGCCAGCAGTTACGGTGGGCTAGCGGATTACAATGAGCAGTTCTTC. It is translated as CASSYGGLADYNEQFF.

J is TRBJ1-2 and V is TRBV28; no firm D call. This CDR3 is built from 15 residues. V dropped 5 bases and J dropped 8 bases, with 21 bases sitting between them. CDR1 MDHEN and CDR2 SYDVKM come from the germline V gene. DNA for the CDR3: TGTGCCAGCAGTGGGAGCGCACTTCTCTCACGCGGCTACACCTTC. Amino acids: CASSGSALLSRGYTF.

This chain connects TRBV18 to TRBJ1-1, with TRBD1 identical over 7 bases. The germline V gene has CDR1 KGHSH and CDR2 LQKENI. CDR3 length: 15 amino acids. J was trimmed by 6 bases and V by 0 bases; bases with no gene match: 7. The CDR3 here is CASSPPKGATAEAFF. CDR3 in DNA: TGTGCCAGCTCACCACCGAAGGGGGCGACCGCTGAAGCTTTCTTT.

This clone was seen more than once but under ten times. CDR3 sequence: CSVSGQGTGNQPQHF. The DNA for the CDR3 is TGCAGCGTATCGGGACAGGGGACTGGAAATCAGCCCCAGCATTTT. The chain uses TRBV29-1 and TRBJ1-5; 10 nucleotides line up with TRBD1. CDR3 length: 15 residues. Trimming at V came to 6 bases and at J to 4 bases, leaving 9 bases not matched to a gene. CDR1 is SQVTM, CDR2 ANQGSEA, per germline.

The genes are TRBV5-5 and TRBJ1-6; a weak D match, TRBD1 (5 bases). V lost 5 bases to trimming and J lost 4 bases, with 10 bases between them. This CDR3 has 14 residues. CDR1 is SGHKS and CDR2 is YYEKEE in the germline V gene (reference sequence). The CDR3 coding sequence is TGTGCCAGCAGAAGACAGCCTTATAATTCACCCCTCCACTTT. This sequence encodes CASRRQPYNSPLHF.

The gene calls are TRBV6-5 and TRBJ1-5; D is unclear. With 8 bases removed from V and 0 bases from J, the gap between germline ends came to 5 bases. This CDR3 has 12 residues. Germline assignment: CDR1 MNHEY and CDR2 SVGAGI. Written as DNA, the CDR3 is TGTGCCAGCCGAGGTAGCAATCAGCCCCAGCATTTT. This gives the protein CASRGSNQPQHF.

The chain combines TRBV16 with TRBJ1-2, with TRBD1 as a possible D gene (6 bases). The CDR3 totals 15 residues. V shed 4 bases and J shed 0 bases, with 12 bases lying between them. From germline, CDR1 is KGHSY and CDR2 FQNENV. Written as DNA, the CDR3 is TGTGCCAGCAGCCTTCCGGACAGCCCTAACTATGGCTACACCTTC. Protein product: CASSLPDSPNYGYTF.